This T cell receptor (beta chain) was captured in a study of CD4+ T cells in melanoma. The data were produced by immunoSEQ multiplex PCR, yet TCRdb's version contains in-frame clones alone and is incomplete. The sample includes around 100,000 clones, approximately 92% of them seen just once. General study findings and limits: In melanoma, neoantigen-specific CD4+ T cells reportedly differed in differentiation state.

This clone has a single count. Antigen unknown. The germline CDR1 and CDR2 sequences are SQVTM and ANQGSEA. This CDR3 comprises 14 residues. Trimming removed 3 bases from V and 8 bases from J, with 16 bases in between. The rearrangement joins TRBV29-1 to TRBJ1-4; D not certain. Sequencing was performed on peripheral blood. The sequence was obtained from a human donor with melanoma. In DNA, the CDR3 is TGCAGCGTTGATTGGTCAGGATGGGGAGAAAAACTGTTTTTT. Residues: CSVDWSGWGEKLFF.